This T cell receptor beta chain stems from a study of T cells in Graves' hyperthyroidism and ophthalmopathy (dated by TCRdb to between 2017 and 2020). For context, the study as a whole: Peripheral blood was collected at initial diagnosis, before any treatment. To identify distinguishing TCR V-J signatures, a discovery cohort of 90 to 100 patients was used, comprising some 43 with Graves' ophthalmopathy and around 60 with stable Graves' hyperthyroidism. Prospective prediction of ophthalmopathy was tested in an independent validation cohort consisting of 18 hyperthyroidism patients and more than 15 patients who later progressed to ophthalmopathy. The 75 to 100 discovery patients were randomly divided into training and test sets at a 7:3 ratio. In addition, the study compared T-cell repertoires in thyroid tissue and in blood from five or six Graves' hyperthyroidism patients. After blood sampling, hyperthyroidism patients were treated with methimazole at a starting dose of 30 mg daily, and ophthalmopathy patients were treated with high-dose intravenous methylprednisolone. The paper reports TCR Vbeta CDR3 sequencing of roughly 140 peripheral blood samples: fewer than 50 ophthalmopathy, some 80 hyperthyroidism and around 17 progressor patients. The investigation overall reported the following: Sample size was not statistically predetermined, and blinding of investigators to group allocation was not performed. In validation, the model predicted progression to ophthalmopathy a median of roughly 6.2 months before onset, with roughly 70% sensitivity and 72.22% specificity. Most expanded thyroid clonotypes (frequency above 0.001) were also detected in blood, suggesting blood repertoires may reflect thyroid immune responses. Ophthalmopathy was separated from stable hyperthyroidism by a 13 V-J signature model, with over 85% sensitivity and 81% to 83% specificity obtained in cross-validation and 80%/75% obtained in testing.

Taken from cysteine to phenylalanine, the CDR3 has 16 residues. Only CDR3 DNA is held: 48 bases, read in frame from base 1. At the junction V is shortened by 3 bases and J by 4 bases, with 16 bases in between. The germline V gene specifies SGHTA as CDR1 and FQGNSA as CDR2. Moderately to severely active disease, a Clinical Activity Score of at least 3, a NOSPECS grade of at least 4, and a duration under 3 months were present in ophthalmopathy patients. Any patient with an uncontrolled infection, another autoimmune disease, pregnancy or lactation was excluded. Diagnoses were based on clinical symptoms, serum thyroxine and TRAb, thyroid ultrasound and orbital computed tomography. PBMCs were separated from 7.5 to 10 ml of fresh peripheral blood using Ficoll-Paque density gradient centrifugation. Total RNA was extracted with Trizol reagent, and quality was checked on an Agilent 2100 Bioanalyzer. In this sample, this clonotype turned up many times. Its antigen is still unknown. Base quality data are lacking; no much larger clone is found one base away.

TCR beta CDR3 regions were amplified from RNA transcripts. For the first round of RT-PCR on the TCR CDR3, the HTBI primer set was used together with the Qiagen OneStep RT-PCR kit. Libraries were constructed in a second round of multiplex PCR, after which size selection and purification were performed. Paired-end sequencing of the libraries was performed with 100 bp reads on an Illumina HiSeq2000. Per the source publication's procedure: SOAPnuke was used to process the raw data, throwing out any read that contained adapters or uncalled bases, had a mean Phred below 15, or lacked an exact constant-primer or identifier match. High-quality paired reads were merged with COPE v1.2.5, and unique nucleotide sequences were defined as clonotypes. Clonotypes were aligned to IMGT TRBV, TRBD and TRBJ reference segments using MiTCR v1.1. The analysis was restricted to V-J combinations with a frequency above 0.0001, which together covered 99% to 99.2% of the repertoires. The TCS score was defined as F50 (clonal expansion) divided by E x V (chaos), with BLOSUM62-based TCRdist calculated between CDR3 peptides within each V-J. Welch's t-statistics and random forest reduced 500 to 550 V-J features to 13, which were used in a naive Bayes classifier (R e1071). Starting from the raw public reads, TCRdb applied fastp trimming at Q25, assembled clones with MiXCR and retained in-frame beta chains. Rows matching on CDR3 protein sequence are summarized as one entry with the most common DNA and genes. These V and J calls rely on TCRdb rather than the paper's analysis. This sample comprises hundreds of thousands of distinct CDR3 sequences, 13% to 15% of them detected only once. The ten biggest clones cover approximately 12% of the sample.

The TCR was taken from a woman in her forties or fifties with Graves' ophthalmopathy. Sample: blood. This chain is built from TRBV7-2 and TRBJ2-1, and perhaps TRBD1 as D gene, on 5 matching bases. The CDR3 region reads CASSFYGTGEYNEQFF. The sequenced DNA is TGTGCCAGCAGCTTCTATGGAACAGGAGAATACAATGAGCAGTTCTTC. The entire variable domain, with the stretches around the CDR3 drawn from the reference TRBV7-2 and TRBJ2-1 proteins, is GAGVSQSPSNKVTEKGKDVELRCDPISGHTALYWYRQSLGQGLEFLIYFQGNSAPDKSGLPSDRFSAERTGGSVSTLTIQRTQQEDSAVYLCASSFYGTGEYNEQFFGPGTRLTVL.